This T cell receptor beta chain appears in the sequencing data of a study of liver allograft versus peripheral blood T cells. Study-level background: Repertoires of T cell receptors in transplanted livers were compared with recipients' peripheral blood repertoires.

TCRdb ran MiXCR on the reads and lists one entry per CDR3 protein. The sample lists over 10,000 distinct CDR3 sequences, under 30% occurring once. Germline CDR1 reads WNHNN; CDR2 reads SYGVQD (reference sequence). J was trimmed by 1 base and V by 8 bases; bases with no gene match: 6. The CDR3 contains 15 residues. The clonotype comes from a human patient who had a liver transplant. Some T cells may be supplied by the graft donor. This rearrangement joins TRBV10-1 to TRBJ2-1; 9 nucleotides align to TRBD1. The CDR3 nucleotides read TGCGCCAGCGGGAAGACAGGGGGTTCCTACAATGAGCAGTTCTTC. This sequence encodes CASGKTGGSYNEQFF.